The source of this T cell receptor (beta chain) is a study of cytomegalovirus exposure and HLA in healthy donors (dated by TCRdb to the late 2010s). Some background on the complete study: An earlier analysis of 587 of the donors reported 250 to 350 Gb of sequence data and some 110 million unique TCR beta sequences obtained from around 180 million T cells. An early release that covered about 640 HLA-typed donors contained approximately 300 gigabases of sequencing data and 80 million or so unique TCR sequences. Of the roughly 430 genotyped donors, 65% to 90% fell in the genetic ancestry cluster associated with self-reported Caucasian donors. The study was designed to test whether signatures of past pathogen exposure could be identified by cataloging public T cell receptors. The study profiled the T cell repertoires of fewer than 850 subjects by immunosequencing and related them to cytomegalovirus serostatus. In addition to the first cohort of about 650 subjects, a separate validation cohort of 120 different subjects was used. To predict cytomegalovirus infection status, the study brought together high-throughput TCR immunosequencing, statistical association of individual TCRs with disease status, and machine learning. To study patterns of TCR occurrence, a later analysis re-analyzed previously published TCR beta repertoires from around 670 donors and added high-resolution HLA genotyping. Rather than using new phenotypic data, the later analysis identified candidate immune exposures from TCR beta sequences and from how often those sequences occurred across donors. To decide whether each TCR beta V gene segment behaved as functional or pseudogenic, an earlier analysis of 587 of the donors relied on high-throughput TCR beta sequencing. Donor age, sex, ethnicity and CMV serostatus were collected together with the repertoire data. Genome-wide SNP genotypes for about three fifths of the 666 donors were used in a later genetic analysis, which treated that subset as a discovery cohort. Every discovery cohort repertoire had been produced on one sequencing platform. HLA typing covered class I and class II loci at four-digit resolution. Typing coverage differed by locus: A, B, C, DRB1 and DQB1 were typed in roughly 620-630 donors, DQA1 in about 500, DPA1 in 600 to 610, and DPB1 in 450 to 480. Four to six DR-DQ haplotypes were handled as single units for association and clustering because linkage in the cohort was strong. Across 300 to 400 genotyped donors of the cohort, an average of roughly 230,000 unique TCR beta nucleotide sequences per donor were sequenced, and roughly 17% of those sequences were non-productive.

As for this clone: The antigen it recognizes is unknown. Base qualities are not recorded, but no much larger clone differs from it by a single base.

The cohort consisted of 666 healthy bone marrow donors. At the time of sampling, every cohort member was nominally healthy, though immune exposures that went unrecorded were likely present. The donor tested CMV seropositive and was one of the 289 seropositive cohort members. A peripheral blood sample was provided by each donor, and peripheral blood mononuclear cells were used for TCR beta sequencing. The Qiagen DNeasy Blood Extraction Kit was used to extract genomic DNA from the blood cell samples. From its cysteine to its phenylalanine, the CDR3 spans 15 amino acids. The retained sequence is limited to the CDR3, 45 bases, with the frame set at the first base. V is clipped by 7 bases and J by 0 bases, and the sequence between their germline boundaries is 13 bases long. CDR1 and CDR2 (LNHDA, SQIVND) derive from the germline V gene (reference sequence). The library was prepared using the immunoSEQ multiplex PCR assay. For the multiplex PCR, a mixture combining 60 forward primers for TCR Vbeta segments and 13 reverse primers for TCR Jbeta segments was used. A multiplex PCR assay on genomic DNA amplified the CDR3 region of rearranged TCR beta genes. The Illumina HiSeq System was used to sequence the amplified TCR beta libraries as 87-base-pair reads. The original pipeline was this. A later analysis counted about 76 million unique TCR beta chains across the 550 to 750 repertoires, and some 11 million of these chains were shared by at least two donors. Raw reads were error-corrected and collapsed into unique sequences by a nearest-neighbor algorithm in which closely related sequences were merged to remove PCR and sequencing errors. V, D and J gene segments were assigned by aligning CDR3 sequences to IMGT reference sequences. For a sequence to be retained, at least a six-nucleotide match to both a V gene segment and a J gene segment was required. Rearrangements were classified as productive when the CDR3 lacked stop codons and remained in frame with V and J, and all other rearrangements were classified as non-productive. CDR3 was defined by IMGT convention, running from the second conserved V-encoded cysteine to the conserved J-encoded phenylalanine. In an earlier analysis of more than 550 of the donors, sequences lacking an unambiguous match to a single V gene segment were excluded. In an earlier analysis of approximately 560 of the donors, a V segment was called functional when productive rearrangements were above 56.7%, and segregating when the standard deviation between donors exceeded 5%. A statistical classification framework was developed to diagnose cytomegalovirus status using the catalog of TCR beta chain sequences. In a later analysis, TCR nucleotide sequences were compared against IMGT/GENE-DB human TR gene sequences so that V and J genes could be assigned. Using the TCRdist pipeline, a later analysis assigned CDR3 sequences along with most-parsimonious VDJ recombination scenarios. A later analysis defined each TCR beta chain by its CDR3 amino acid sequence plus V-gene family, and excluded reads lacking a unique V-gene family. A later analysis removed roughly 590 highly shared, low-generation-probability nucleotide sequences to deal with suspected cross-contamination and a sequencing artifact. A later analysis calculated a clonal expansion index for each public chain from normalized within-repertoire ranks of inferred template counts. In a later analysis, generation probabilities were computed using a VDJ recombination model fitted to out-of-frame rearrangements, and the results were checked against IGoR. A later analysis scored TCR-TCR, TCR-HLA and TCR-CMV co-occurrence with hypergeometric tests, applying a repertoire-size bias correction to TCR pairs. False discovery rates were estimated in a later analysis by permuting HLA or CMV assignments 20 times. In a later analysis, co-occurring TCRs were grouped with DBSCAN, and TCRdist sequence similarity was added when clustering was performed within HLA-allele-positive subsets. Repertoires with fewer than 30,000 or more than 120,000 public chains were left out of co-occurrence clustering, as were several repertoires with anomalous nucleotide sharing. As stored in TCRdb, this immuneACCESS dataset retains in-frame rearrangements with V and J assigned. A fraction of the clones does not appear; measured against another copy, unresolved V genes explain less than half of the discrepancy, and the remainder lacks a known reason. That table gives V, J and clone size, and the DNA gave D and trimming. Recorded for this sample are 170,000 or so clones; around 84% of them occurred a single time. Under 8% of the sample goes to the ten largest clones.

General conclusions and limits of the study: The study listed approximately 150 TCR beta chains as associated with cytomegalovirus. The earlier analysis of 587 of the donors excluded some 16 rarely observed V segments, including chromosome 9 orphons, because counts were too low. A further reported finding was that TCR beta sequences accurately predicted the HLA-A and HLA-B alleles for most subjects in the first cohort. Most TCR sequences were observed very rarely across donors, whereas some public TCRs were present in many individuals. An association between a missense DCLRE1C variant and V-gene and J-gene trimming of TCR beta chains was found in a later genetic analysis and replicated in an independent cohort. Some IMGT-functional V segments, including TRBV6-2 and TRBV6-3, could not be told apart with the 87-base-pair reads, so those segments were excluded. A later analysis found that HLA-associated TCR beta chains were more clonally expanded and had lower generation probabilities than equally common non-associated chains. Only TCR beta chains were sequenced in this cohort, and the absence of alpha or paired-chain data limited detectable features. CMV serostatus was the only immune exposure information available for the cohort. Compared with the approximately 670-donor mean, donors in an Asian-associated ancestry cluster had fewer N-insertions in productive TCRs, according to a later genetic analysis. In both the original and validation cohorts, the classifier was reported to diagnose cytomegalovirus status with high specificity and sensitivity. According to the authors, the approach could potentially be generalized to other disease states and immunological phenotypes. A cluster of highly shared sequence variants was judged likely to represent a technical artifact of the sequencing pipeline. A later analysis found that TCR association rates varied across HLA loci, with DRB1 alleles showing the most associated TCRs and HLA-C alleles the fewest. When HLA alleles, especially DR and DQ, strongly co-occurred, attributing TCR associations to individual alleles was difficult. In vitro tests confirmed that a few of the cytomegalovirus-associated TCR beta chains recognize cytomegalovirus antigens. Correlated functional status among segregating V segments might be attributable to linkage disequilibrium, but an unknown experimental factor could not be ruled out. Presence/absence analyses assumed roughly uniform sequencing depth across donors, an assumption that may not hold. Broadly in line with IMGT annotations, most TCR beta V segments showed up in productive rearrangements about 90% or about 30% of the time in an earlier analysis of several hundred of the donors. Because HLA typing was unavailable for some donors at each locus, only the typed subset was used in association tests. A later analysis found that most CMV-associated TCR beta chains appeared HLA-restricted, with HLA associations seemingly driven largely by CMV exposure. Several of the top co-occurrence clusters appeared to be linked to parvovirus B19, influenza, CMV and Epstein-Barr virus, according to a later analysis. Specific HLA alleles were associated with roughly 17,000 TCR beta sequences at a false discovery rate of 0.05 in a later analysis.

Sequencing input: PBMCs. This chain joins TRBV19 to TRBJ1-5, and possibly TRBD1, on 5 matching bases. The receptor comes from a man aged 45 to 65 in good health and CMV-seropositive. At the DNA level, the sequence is TGTGCCAGTACCTATAGCAGGGTTAGCAATCAGCCCCAGCATTTT. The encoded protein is CASTYSRVSNQPQHF.